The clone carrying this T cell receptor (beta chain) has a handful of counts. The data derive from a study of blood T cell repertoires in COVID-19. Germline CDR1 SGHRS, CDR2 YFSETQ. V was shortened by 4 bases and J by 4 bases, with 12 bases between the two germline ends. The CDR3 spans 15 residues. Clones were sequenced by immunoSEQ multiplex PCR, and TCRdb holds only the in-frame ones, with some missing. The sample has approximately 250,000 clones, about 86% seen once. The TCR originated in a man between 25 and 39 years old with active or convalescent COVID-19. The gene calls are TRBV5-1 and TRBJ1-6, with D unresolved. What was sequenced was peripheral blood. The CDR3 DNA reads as TGCGCCAGCAGCCCATCTACGGGTTATAATTCACCCCTCCACTTT. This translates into CASSPSTGYNSPLHF.